These T cell receptor beta chains were read from a single sample in a study of radiation and T cells in renal cell carcinoma. Assay: immunoSEQ multiplex PCR; the TCRdb copy retains only in-frame clones and omits some. This table holds about 18,000 clones, less than 65% found once. Specimen: tumor tissue, collected from a patient whose treatment included radiotherapy and nephrectomy. These TCRs come from a man between 45 and 60 years old with renal cell carcinoma. Each CDR3 is given with its conserved first and last residue. The D gene is left open where the match is weak. Some rows have no size entry. The others give once, few or many, or a class for an expanded clone.

>TRBD1|few|TRBV27|TRBJ2-1
CASSRDVGQGGNEQFF
TGTGCCAGCAGTCGCGACGTAGGACAGGGGGGGAATGAGCAGTTCTTC
>.|.|TRBV4-1|TRBJ2-5
CASSPNREVRETQYF
TGCGCCAGCAGCCCTAATAGGGAGGTGAGAGAGACCCAGTACTTC
>.|.|TRBV7-2|TRBJ2-6
CASSPHVGEQGGANVLTF
TGTGCCAGCAGCCCCCACGTGGGGGAACAGGGTGGGGCCAACGTCCTGACTTTC
>.|.|TRBV6-5|TRBJ2-7
CASSYGGGSYEQYF
TGTGCCAGCAGTTACGGGGGAGGCTCCTACGAGCAGTACTTC
>.|few|TRBV28|TRBJ1-2
CASSEGGADANYGYTF
TGTGCCAGCAGTGAGGGTGGGGCAGATGCTAACTATGGCTACACCTTC
>.|.|TRBV6-1|TRBJ2-5
CASRTFETQYF
TGTGCCAGTCGGACATTCGAGACCCAGTACTTC
>.|.|TRBV15|TRBJ2-7
CATSPRAGGSTRFYEQYF
TGTGCCACCAGCCCCCGGGCCGGGGGTTCCACCCGCTTCTACGAGCAGTACTTC
>.|.|TRBV19|TRBJ2-7
CASSMGGVYEQYF
TGTGCCAGTAGTATGGGGGGTGTATACGAGCAGTACTTC
>.|once|TRBV4-1|TRBJ1-3
CASSQDRDAGTGNTIYF
TGCGCCAGCAGCCAAGACCGGGACGCCGGGACTGGAAACACCATATATTTT
>.|.|TRBV27|TRBJ2-3
CASSLSSTDTQYF
TGTGCCAGCAGTTTAAGTAGCACAGATACGCAGTATTTT
>.|.|TRBV11-2|TRBJ1-2
CASIPTGSRGYGYTF
TGTGCCAGCATCCCGACGGGGAGCCGCGGGTATGGCTACACCTTC
>.|.|TRBV30|TRBJ1-4
CAWRDITGRRSEKLFF
TGTGCCTGGAGGGATATAACAGGGCGGCGGAGTGAAAAACTGTTTTTT
>.|.|TRBV7-2|TRBJ1-5
CASSSRSTSNQPQHF
TGTGCCAGCAGCTCCAGGTCGACTAGCAATCAGCCCCAGCATTTT
>.|.|TRBV5-1|TRBJ2-2
CASTAKPNTGELFF
TGCGCCAGCACCGCAAAGCCGAACACCGGGGAGCTGTTTTTT
>.|few|TRBV6-6|TRBJ1-1
CASSYSQGGTEAFF
TGTGCCAGCAGTTACTCGCAGGGTGGGACTGAAGCTTTCTTT
>TRBD2|.|TRBV6-6|TRBJ2-3
CASRTSDSTDTQYF
TGTGCCAGCAGAACTAGCGATAGCACAGATACGCAGTATTTT
>.|large|TRBV28|TRBJ2-7
CASSIVAANTYEQYF
TGTGCCAGCAGTATAGTAGCGGCAAATACCTACGAGCAGTACTTC
>.|.|TRBV30|TRBJ2-7
CAYTRGAQVNEQYF
TGTGCCTACACCAGGGGGGCGCAAGTCAACGAGCAGTACTTC
>.|few|TRBV2|TRBJ2-7
CASSGQESSYEQYF
TGTGCCAGCAGTGGACAGGAGAGCTCCTACGAGCAGTACTTC
>.|.|TRBV11-2|TRBJ2-1
CASSVGGPRYNEQFF
TGTGCCAGCAGCGTCGGGGGGCCAAGGTACAATGAGCAGTTCTTC
>.|.|TRBV2|TRBJ2-7
CASYEGLPSYEQYF
TGTGCCAGCTACGAGGGACTTCCCTCCTACGAGCAGTACTTC
>.|few|TRBV18|TRBJ1-4
CASSHSGTQRRNEKLFF
TGTGCCAGCTCACACTCCGGCACCCAAAGGAGGAATGAAAAACTGTTTTTT
>.|once|TRBV5-1|TRBJ2-1
CASSLESGGKWFEQFF
TGCGCCAGCAGCTTGGAGTCCGGGGGAAAGTGGTTTGAGCAGTTCTTC
>TRBD1|.|TRBV7-3|TRBJ2-3
CASSPQGVGTDTQYF
TGTGCCAGCAGCCCGCAGGGGGTAGGGACAGATACGCAGTATTTT
>TRBD2|many|TRBV4-1|TRBJ2-1
CASGALGTSRGNEQFF
TGCGCCAGCGGCGCTTTAGGGACTAGCAGGGGCAATGAGCAGTTCTTC
>TRBD1|few|TRBV2|TRBJ2-5
CASSDETGVEETQYF
TGTGCCAGCAGTGATGAAACAGGGGTGGAAGAGACCCAGTACTTC
>TRBD1|many|TRBV2|TRBJ2-2
CASSDRVTGGTGELFF
TGTGCCAGCAGTGATAGGGTGACAGGGGGAACCGGGGAGCTGTTTTTT
>.|few|TRBV19|TRBJ1-1
CASRQNTEAFF
TGTGCCAGTCGTCAGAACACTGAAGCTTTCTTT
>TRBD1|.|TRBV5-4|TRBJ2-3
CASSPTGGSNTQYF
TGTGCCAGCAGCCCGACAGGGGGCTCGAATACGCAGTATTTT
>TRBD1|once|TRBV5-4|TRBJ1-1
CASSRTGTEAFF
TGTGCCAGCAGCCGGACAGGGACTGAAGCTTTCTTT
>TRBD2|.|TRBV18|TRBJ2-1
CASSPPAGGPYNEQFF
TGTGCCAGCTCACCACCAGCGGGAGGGCCCTACAATGAGCAGTTCTTC
>TRBD2|.|TRBV14|TRBJ2-6
CASSPRLAGSSGANVLTF
TGTGCCAGCAGCCCCCGACTAGCGGGAAGCTCTGGGGCCAACGTCCTGACTTTC
>TRBD2|few|TRBV2|TRBJ2-3
CASRSSGQRTDTQYF
TGTGCCAGCAGGAGTAGCGGGCAACGAACTGATACGCAGTATTTT
>TRBD2|few|TRBV5-1|TRBJ2-4
CASSYRAGEDKNIQYF
TGCGCCAGCAGCTATCGGGCGGGAGAGGACAAAAACATTCAGTACTTC
>.|few|TRBV7-2|TRBJ2-2
CASSSNMGGELFF
TGTGCCAGCAGCTCGAATATGGGCGGGGAGCTGTTTTTT
>.|many|TRBV7-2|TRBJ1-2
CASTQTANYGYTF
TGTGCCAGCACCCAGACAGCAAACTATGGCTACACCTTC
>.|.|TRBV6-6|TRBJ1-5
CASSPRGARSGQPQHF
TGTGCCAGCAGTCCAAGGGGCGCTCGAAGTGGTCAGCCCCAGCATTTT
>TRBD1|few|TRBV23-1|TRBJ2-7
CASSQSGQEEDEQYF
TGCGCCAGCAGTCAGTCGGGACAGGAGGAGGACGAGCAGTACTTC
>.|.|TRBV30|TRBJ2-7
CACNRRLGNEQYF
TGTGCCTGCAACAGAAGGCTCGGGAACGAGCAGTACTTC
>TRBD1|.|TRBV9|TRBJ2-7
CASSATGASYEQYF
TGTGCCAGCAGCGCCACAGGGGCCTCCTACGAGCAGTACTTC
>.|few|TRBV4-1|TRBJ1-5
CASSPSYRTNQPQHF
TGCGCCAGCAGCCCCTCCTACCGGACGAATCAGCCCCAGCATTTT
>.|few|TRBV10-3|TRBJ1-1
CAISEEQGGENTEAFF
TGTGCCATCAGTGAGGAGCAGGGTGGGGAGAACACTGAAGCTTTCTTT
>TRBD1|.|TRBV5-1|TRBJ1-1
CASSLARQGNTEAFF
TGCGCCAGCAGCTTGGCGCGACAGGGGAACACTGAAGCTTTCTTT
>.|.|TRBV7-2|TRBJ1-6
CASSSLGPEFSPLHF
TGTGCCAGCAGCTCCCTGGGCCCGGAATTTTCACCCCTCCACTTT